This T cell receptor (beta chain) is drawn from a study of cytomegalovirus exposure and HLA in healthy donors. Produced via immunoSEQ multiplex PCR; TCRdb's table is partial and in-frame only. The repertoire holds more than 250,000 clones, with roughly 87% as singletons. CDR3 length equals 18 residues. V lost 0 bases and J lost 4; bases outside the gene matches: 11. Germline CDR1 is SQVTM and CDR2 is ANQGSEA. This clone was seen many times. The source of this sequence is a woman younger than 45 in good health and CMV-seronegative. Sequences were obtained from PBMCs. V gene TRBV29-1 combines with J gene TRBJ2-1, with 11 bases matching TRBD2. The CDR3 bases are TGCAGCGTTGAAGATTGGGCTAGCGGGAGGTTTCTATACAATGAGCAGTTCTTC. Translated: CSVEDWASGRFLYNEQFF.